The entry that follows covers one T cell receptor beta chain sequence. Profiling relied on immunoSEQ multiplex PCR, and the TCRdb table lists in-frame clones only, not all of them. The profile shows roughly 200,000 clones, around 89% of them singletons. The sample comes from a study of blood T cell repertoires in COVID-19. This TCR derives from a man between 65 and 85 years old with acute or convalescent COVID-19. Source material: peripheral blood.

The DNA of the CDR3 is TGTGCCAGTAGTAGACTAGCGGGAATGTCCTACGAGCAGTACTTC. Translated: CASSRLAGMSYEQYF. The chain couples TRBV19 to TRBJ2-7, with 11 bases matching TRBD2. The germline V gene has CDR1 LNHDA and CDR2 SQIVND (reference sequence). V was pared by 4 bases and J by 1 base, with 3 bases of the junction left unmatched. The CDR3 contains 15 residues.